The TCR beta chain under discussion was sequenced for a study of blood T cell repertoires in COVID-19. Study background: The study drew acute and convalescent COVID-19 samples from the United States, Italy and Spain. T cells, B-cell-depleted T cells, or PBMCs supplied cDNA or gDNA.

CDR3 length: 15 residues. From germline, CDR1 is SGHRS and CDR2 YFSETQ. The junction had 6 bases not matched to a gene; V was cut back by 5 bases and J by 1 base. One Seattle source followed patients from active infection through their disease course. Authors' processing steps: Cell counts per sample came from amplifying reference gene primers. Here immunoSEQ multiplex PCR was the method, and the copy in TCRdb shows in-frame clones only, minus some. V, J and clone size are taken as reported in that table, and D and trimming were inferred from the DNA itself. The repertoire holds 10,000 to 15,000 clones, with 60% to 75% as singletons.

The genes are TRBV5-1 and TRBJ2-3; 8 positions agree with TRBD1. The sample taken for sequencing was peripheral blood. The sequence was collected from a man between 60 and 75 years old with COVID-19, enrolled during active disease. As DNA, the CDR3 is TGCGCCAGCAGATCGACAGGGGAAGGCACAGATACGCAGTATTTT. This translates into CASRSTGEGTDTQYF. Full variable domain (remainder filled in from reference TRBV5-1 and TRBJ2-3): KAGVTQTPRYLIKTRGQQVTLSCSPISGHRSVSWYQQTPGQGLQFLFEYFSETQRNKGNFPGRFSGRQFSNSRSEMNVSTLELGDSALYLCASRSTGEGTDTQYFGPGTRLTVL.